The clone carrying this T cell receptor beta chain has a count of ten or more. Its antigen is unidentified. This record comes from a study of human T cells and chemical hapten exposure. Findings and limits, study-wide: TCRs exceeding 1 in 1000 frequency stayed unchanged with DPC sensitization.

The CDR3 sequence is 11 residues long. Trimming removed 3 bases at V and 3 bases at J, with 3 bases between. Per germline, CDR1 SQVTM and CDR2 ANQGSEA. The time point is: patch test 3, about 24 weeks after DPC sensitization. Treatment indicated: therapeutic diphenylcyclopropenone sensitization with weekly scalp DPC. TCRdb re-derived calls from the RACE reads in MiXCR, one entry per CDR3 protein. The sample lists under 75,000 distinct CDR3 sequences, over 8.5% seen once, with 1.4% in the top ten. Source: whole blood, taken in connection with sensitization to the hapten diphenylcyclopropenone (DPC). This TCR was sampled from a woman in her forties or fifties with alopecia areata. Some clones in this sample may be carry-over from other donors' samples. The chain carries TRBV29-1 and TRBJ1-3; the D is unclear. This chain's CDR3 is CSVEIGNTIYF. The DNA of the CDR3 is TGCAGCGTTGAGATTGGAAACACCATATATTTT.